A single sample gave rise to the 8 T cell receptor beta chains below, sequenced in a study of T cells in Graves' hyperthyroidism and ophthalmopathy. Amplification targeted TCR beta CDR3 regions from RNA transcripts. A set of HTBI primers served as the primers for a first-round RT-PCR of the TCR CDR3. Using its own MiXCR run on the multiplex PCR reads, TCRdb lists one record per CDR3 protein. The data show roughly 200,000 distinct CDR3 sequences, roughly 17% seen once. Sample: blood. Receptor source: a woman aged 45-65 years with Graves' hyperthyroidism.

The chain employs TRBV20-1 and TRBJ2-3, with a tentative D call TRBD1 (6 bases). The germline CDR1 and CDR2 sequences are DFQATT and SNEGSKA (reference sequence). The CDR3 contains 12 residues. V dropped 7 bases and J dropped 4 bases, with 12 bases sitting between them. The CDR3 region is CSGWGRADTQYF. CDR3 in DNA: TGCAGTGGTTGGGGGCGAGCAGATACGCAGTATTTT.

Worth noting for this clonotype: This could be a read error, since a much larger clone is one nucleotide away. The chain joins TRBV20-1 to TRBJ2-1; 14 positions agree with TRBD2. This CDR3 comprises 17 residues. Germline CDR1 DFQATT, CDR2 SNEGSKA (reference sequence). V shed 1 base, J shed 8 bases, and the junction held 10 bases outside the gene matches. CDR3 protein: CSARGLGTSGSMDEQFF. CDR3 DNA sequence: TGCAGTGCTAGAGGTTTAGGGACTAGCGGGAGTATGGATGAGCAGTTCTTC.

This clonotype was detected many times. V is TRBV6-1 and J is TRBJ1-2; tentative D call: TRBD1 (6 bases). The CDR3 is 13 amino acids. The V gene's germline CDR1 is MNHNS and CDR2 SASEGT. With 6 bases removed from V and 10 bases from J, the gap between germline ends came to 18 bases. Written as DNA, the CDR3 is TGTGCCAGCAGCCCCCTGGGACACCCCTCCTACACCTTC. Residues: CASSPLGHPSYTF.

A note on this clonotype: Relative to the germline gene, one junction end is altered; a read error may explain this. CDR3 sequence: CVSSLGGTPYEQYF. The DNA of the CDR3 is TGTGTCAGCAGCTTAGGAGGGACCCCCTACGAGCAGTACTTC. The rearrangement uses TRBV7-3 and TRBJ2-7, with D perhaps matching TRBD2 (6 bases). This CDR3 comprises 14 residues. In germline, CDR1 is SGHTA, CDR2 FQGTGA.

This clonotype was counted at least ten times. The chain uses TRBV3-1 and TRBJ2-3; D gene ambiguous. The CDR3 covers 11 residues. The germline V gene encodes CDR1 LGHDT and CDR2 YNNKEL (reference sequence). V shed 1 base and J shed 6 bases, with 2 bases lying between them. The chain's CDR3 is CASSQGDTQYF. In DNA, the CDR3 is TGTGCCAGCAGCCAAGGGGATACGCAGTATTTT.

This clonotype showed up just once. As DNA, the CDR3 is TGTGCCAGTAGTGATTTTTTGGGGACAGGGGCTCAGCCCCAGCATTTT. Translation gives CASSDFLGTGAQPQHF. The chain recombines TRBV19 with TRBJ1-5, with TRBD1 matching 10 bases. CDR1 and CDR2 (germline): LNHDA, SQIVND (reference sequence). The CDR3 contains 16 residues. The trim removed 5 bases at V and 6 bases at J, leaving 10 bases unmatched.

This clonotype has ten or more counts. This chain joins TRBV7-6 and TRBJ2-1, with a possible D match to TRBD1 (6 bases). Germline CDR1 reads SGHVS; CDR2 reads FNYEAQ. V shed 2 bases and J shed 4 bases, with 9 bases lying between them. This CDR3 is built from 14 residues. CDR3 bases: TGTGCCAGCAGCTTACCCGACAGGTACAATGAGCAGTTCTTC. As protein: CASSLPDRYNEQFF.

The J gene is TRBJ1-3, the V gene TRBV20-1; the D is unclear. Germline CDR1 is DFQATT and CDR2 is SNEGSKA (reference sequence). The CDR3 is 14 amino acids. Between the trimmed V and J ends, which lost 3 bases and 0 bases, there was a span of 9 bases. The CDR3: CSASTELSGNTIYF. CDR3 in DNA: TGCAGTGCTAGTACCGAACTCTCTGGAAACACCATATATTTT.